This TCR beta chain originates from a study of vaccination effects on CD4 cells after COVID-19. Study-wide background: Sample donation by two convalescent patients took place 16 days and one week before vaccination. Notes on the study in general: For convalescents, most of the spike-reactive clones seen post-vaccine were new vaccine-induced clones. Clones that were induced by infection or by vaccine showed marked contraction late after vaccination.

Under the ViraFEST assay, PBMC were stimulated with viral peptide pools so that antigen-specific CD4+ T cells expanded. Sequencing was performed afterwards. The culture ran for 9 to 11 days, and then CD4+ T cells were isolated. According to PCR results, the person was infected with SARS-CoV-2 between March and December 2020. A half-medium replacement with IL-2 medium was carried out on days 3 and 7. The length of the CDR3 is 14 residues. CDR1 and CDR2 (germline): LGHDT, YNNKEL (reference sequence). Trimming stripped 3 bases from V and 6 bases from J, with 11 bases between. This clone came up once. Its antigen is undetermined. Produced via immunoSEQ multiplex PCR; TCRdb's table is partial and in-frame only. The table has under 55,000 clones, roughly 70% seen once.

The genes are TRBV3-1 (or the pseudogene TRBV3-2) and TRBJ2-2; D gene ambiguous. This clonotype was sampled from a human donor who had a prior SARS-CoV-2 infection. The starting material was CD4+ T cells from PBMCs cultured with a peptide pool, obtained before COVID-19 vaccination. CDR3 bases: TGTGCCAGCAGCCATCGCGAGTCGGCCGGGGAGCTGTTTTTT. The encoded protein is CASSHRESAGELFF.